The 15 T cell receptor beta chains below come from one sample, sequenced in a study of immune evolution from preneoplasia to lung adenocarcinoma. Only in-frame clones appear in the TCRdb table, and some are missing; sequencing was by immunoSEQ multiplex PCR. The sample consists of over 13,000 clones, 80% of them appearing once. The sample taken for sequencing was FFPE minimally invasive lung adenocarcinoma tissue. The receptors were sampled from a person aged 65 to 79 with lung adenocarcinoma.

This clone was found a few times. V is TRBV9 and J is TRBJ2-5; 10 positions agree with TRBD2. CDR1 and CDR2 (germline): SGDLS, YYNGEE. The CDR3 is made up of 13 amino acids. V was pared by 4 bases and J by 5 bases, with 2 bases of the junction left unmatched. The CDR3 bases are TGTGCCAGCAGCCTACTAGCGGGGGAGACCCAGTACTTC. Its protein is CASSLLAGETQYF.

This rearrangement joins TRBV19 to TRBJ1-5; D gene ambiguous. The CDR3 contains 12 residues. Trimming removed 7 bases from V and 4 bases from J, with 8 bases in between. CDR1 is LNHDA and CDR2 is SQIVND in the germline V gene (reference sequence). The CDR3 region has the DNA TGTGCCAGTACCGGGTTGAATCAGCCCCAGCATTTT. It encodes CASTGLNQPQHF.

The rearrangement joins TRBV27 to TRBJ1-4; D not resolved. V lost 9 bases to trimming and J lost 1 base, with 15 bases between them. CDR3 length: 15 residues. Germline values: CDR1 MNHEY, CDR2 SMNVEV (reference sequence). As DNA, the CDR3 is TGTGCCAGTCGAAACAAGGGTTTAACTAATGAAAAACTGTTTTTT. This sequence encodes CASRNKGLTNEKLFF.

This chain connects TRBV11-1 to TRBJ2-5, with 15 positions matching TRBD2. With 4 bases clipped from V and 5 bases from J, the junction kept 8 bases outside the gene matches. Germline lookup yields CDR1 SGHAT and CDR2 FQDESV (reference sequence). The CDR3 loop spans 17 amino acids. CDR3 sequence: CASSSGLAGGPGETQYF. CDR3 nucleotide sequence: TGTGCCAGCAGCTCTGGACTAGCGGGAGGGCCGGGGGAGACCCAGTACTTC.

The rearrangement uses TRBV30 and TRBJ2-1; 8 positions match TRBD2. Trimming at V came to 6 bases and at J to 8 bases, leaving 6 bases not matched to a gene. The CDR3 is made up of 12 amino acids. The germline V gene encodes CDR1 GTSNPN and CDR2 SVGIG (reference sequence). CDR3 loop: CACSGGGHEQFF. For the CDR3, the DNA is TGTGCCTGTTCCGGCGGGGGGCATGAGCAGTTCTTC.

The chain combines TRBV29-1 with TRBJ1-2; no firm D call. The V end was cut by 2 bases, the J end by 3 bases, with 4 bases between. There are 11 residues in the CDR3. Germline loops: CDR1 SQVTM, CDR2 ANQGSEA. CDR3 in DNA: TGCAGCGTTGAACGGGACTATGGCTACACCTTC. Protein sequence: CSVERDYGYTF.

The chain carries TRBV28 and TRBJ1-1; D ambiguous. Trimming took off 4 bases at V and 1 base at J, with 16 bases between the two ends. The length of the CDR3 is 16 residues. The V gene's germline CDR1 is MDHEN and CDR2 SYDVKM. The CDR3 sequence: CASSWGRGVRNTEAFF. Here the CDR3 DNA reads TGTGCCAGCAGTTGGGGTCGTGGGGTTAGGAACACTGAAGCTTTCTTT.

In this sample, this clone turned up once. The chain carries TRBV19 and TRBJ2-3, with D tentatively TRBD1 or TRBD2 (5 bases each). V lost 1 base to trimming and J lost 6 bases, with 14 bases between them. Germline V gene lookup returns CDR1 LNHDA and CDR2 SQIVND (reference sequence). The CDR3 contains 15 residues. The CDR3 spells CASSIGWGSGDTQYF. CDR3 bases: TGTGCCAGTAGTATAGGCTGGGGGTCGGGTGATACGCAGTATTTT.

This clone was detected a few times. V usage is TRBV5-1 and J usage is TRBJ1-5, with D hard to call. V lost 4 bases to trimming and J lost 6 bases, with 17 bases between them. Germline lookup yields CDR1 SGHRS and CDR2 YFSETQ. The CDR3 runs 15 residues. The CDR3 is CASSQPEWTPQPQHF. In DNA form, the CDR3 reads TGCGCCAGCAGCCAACCGGAGTGGACCCCTCAGCCCCAGCATTTT.

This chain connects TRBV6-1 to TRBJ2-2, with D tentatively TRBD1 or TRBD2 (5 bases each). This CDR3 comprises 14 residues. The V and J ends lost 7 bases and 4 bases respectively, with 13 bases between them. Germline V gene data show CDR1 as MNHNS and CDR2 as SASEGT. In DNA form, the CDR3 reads TGTGCCAGCAACTCGGGACGGTCCACCGGGGAGCTGTTTTTT. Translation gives CASNSGRSTGELFF.

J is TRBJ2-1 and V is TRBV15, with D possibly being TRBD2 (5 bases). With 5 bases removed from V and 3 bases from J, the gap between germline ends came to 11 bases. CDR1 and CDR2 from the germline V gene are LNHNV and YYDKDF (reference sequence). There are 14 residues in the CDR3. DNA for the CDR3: TGTGCCACCAGCTCCGGAGGCCGCTACAATGAGCAGTTCTTC. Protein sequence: CATSSGGRYNEQFF.

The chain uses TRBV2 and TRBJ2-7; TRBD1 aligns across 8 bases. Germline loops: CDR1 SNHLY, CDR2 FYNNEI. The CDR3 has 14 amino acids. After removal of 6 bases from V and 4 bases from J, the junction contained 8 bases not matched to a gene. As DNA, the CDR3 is TGTGCCAGCAGACGCACAGGGGGAGCGTACGAGCAGTACTTC. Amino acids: CASRRTGGAYEQYF.

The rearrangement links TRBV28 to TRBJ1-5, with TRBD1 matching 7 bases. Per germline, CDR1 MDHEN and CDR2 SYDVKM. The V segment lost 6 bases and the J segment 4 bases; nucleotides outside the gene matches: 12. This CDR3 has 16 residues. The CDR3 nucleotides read TGTGCCAGCAGAAGAATCGGGACAGAAGGAAATCAGCCCCAGCATTTT. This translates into CASRRIGTEGNQPQHF. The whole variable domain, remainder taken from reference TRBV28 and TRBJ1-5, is DVKVTQSSRYLVKRTGEKVFLECVQDMDHENMFWYRQDPGLGLRLIYFSYDVKMKEKGDIPEGYSVSREKKERFSLILESASTNQTSMYLCASRRIGTEGNQPQHFGDGTRLSIL.

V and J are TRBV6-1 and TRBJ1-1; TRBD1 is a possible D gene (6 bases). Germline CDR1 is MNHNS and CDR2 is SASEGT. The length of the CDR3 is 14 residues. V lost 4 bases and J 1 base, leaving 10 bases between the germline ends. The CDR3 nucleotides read TGTGCCAGCAGTGCTGCGACAGGGAACACTGAAGCTTTCTTT. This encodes CASSAATGNTEAFF.

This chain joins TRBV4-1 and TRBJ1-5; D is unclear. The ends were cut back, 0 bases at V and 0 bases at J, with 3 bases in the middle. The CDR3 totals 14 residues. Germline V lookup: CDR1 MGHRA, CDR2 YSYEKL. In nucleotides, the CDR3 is TGCGCCAGCAGCCAAGATGATAGCAATCAGCCCCAGCATTTT. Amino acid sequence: CASSQDDSNQPQHF.